Shown below are 16 T cell receptor beta chains from a single sample sequenced in a study of neurological immune-mediated disorders (dated by TCRdb to between 2019 and 2020). The receptor library was made with 5' RACE. TCRdb records Illumina HiSeq 2500 as the sequencer. TCRdb trimmed public reads at Q25 via fastp, called clones via MiXCR and kept in-frame beta chains. All rows with the same CDR3 protein become a single entry with the most common DNA and genes. This sample has more than 50,000 distinct CDR3 sequences in its table, and approximately 10% of those were observed once. The ten largest make up roughly 1.9% of the sample. Sequenced material: PBMCs. These receptors were collected from a man in his 60s in good health.

This clonotype was seen ten or more times. This chain uses TRBV7-2 with TRBJ1-1; D call uncertain. V was trimmed by 3 bases and J by 0 bases, leaving 14 bases between them. This CDR3 is built from 16 residues. From germline, CDR1 is SGHTA and CDR2 FQGNSA. The CDR3 sequence is CASSFSRGSMNTEAFF. In DNA form, the CDR3 reads TGTGCCAGCAGCTTTAGTCGCGGCTCAATGAACACTGAAGCTTTCTTT.

This clonotype was recorded once. The chain has TRBV5-4 and TRBJ1-2, with D unresolved. Trimming removed 3 bases from V and 2 bases from J, with 14 bases in between. The germline V gene encodes CDR1 SGHNT and CDR2 YYREEE (reference sequence). The CDR3 is 15 amino acids. The CDR3 loop reads CASSWQEGLNYGYTF. The CDR3 DNA is TGTGCCAGCAGCTGGCAGGAGGGCCTAAACTATGGCTACACCTTC.

This clonotype was recorded at least ten times. The chain carries TRBV9 and TRBJ1-4, with 10 bases identical to TRBD1. V lost 3 bases, J lost 8 bases, and 19 bases stayed unmatched. The germline CDR1 and CDR2 sequences are SGDLS and YYNGEE. The CDR3 has 19 residues. For the CDR3, the DNA is TGTGCCAGCAGCGCATCCGGGGCCCCGACAGGGGGCCTCGGAGAAAAACTGTTTTTT. Translating it yields CASSASGAPTGGLGEKLFF.

The chain has TRBV7-9 and TRBJ2-3, with TRBD2 matching 10 bases. The CDR3 spans 16 residues. Trimming removed 5 bases from V and 0 bases from J; junction bases left unmatched: 5. CDR1 SEHNR and CDR2 FQNEAQ come from the germline V gene (reference sequence). Here the CDR3 DNA reads TGTGCCAGCAGCCATGGACTAGCGGATAGCACAGATACGCAGTATTTT. Translation: CASSHGLADSTDTQYF. Full variable domain (missing parts from reference TRBV7-9 and TRBJ2-3): DTGVSQNPRHKITKRGQNVTFRCDPISEHNRLYWYRQTLGQGPEFLTYFQNEAQLEKSRLLSDRFSAERPKGSFSTLEIQRTEQGDSAMYLCASSHGLADSTDTQYFGPGTRLTVL.

This clonotype was seen repeatedly, ten times or more. The V and J genes are TRBV12-3 or TRBV12-4 and TRBJ2-2; no definite D call. The CDR3 runs to 15 residues. V lost 2 bases and J 0 bases, leaving 7 bases between the germline ends. Written as DNA, the CDR3 is TGTGCCAGCAGTTTATCCCAAGCGAACACCGGGGAGCTGTTTTTT. It specifies CASSLSQANTGELFF.

This clonotype was counted many times. The CDR3 DNA reads TGTGCCAGCACCAGCCCTCCAGGGGTTGGGAATGAGCAGTTCTTC. This sequence encodes CASTSPPGVGNEQFF. This rearrangement joins TRBV28 to TRBJ2-1, with a weak D call TRBD1 (6 bases). The CDR3 has 15 amino acids. Germline CDR1 reads MDHEN; CDR2 reads SYDVKM. The V gene lost 7 bases and the J gene lost 7 bases, with 20 bases spanning the gap.

The table lists this clonotype with many counts. The chain carries TRBV12-3 or TRBV12-4 and TRBJ1-2; 8 bases are a match to TRBD1. V was clipped by 1 base and J by 2 bases; unmatched bases: 0. The length of the CDR3 is 14 residues. The CDR3 here is CASSLGTGNYGYTF. The CDR3 coding sequence is TGTGCCAGCAGTTTAGGGACAGGGAACTATGGCTACACCTTC.

The chain combines TRBV5-1 with TRBJ2-7; D ambiguous. The germline CDR1 and CDR2 sequences are SGHRS and YFSETQ. V was shortened by 0 bases and J by 7 bases, with 8 bases between the two germline ends. There are 12 residues in the CDR3. This chain's CDR3 is CASSLGATEQYF. The DNA of the CDR3 is TGCGCCAGCAGCTTGGGGGCGACGGAGCAGTACTTC.

This clonotype was seen at least ten times. The chain carries TRBV20-1 and TRBJ1-6; D is unclear. Per germline, CDR1 DFQATT and CDR2 SNEGSKA (reference sequence). The ends were cut back, 6 bases at V and 7 bases at J, with 16 bases in the middle. There are 14 residues in the CDR3. CDR3 in DNA: TGCAGTGCCGCGCTCCTCTCGGGGAATTCACCCCTCCACTTT. It yields the protein CSAALLSGNSPLHF.

This clonotype was recorded many times. One end of the junction is discordant with germline, which a read error may explain. This chain joins TRBV28 and TRBJ2-7, with a tentative D call TRBD1 (5 bases). The CDR3 contains 13 residues. CDR1 and CDR2 from the germline V gene are MDHEN and SYDVKM. CDR3 sequence: CASSSGQGKGINF. CDR3 nucleotide sequence: TGTGCCAGCAGTTCCGGACAAGGCAAGGGAATTAACTTC. The variable domain in full, completed from reference TRBV28 and TRBJ2-7, reads DVKVTQSSRYLVKRTGEKVFLECVQDMDHENMFWYRQDPGLGLRLIYFSYDVKMKEKGDIPEGYSVSREKKERFSLILESASTNQTSMYLCASSSGQGKGINFGPGTRLTVT.

This clonotype was seen at least ten times. The chain joins TRBV15 to TRBJ2-3, with D possibly TRBD2 on 6 matching bases. Trimming removed 6 bases from V and 4 bases from J, with 17 bases in between. There are 15 residues in the CDR3. Germline assignment: CDR1 LNHNV and CDR2 YYDKDF (reference sequence). DNA for the CDR3: TGTGCCACCAGTCCCGTGGGCGGGACGGCAGATACGCAGTATTTT. Its protein product is CATSPVGGTADTQYF.

The table lists this clonotype with many counts. V and J are TRBV5-1 and TRBJ2-1; D might be TRBD2 (5 bases). Germline V gene lookup returns CDR1 SGHRS and CDR2 YFSETQ. Trimming left V 4 bases short and J 5 bases short, with 13 bases between. CDR3 length equals 14 residues. The CDR3 DNA is TGCGCCAGCAGCCAGACTACTAGGAACAATGAGCAGTTCTTC. Translation: CASSQTTRNNEQFF.

In its sample, this clonotype was seen many times. V gene TRBV20-1 combines with J gene TRBJ2-7; 9 bases align to TRBD2. This CDR3 has 15 amino acids. Germline V gives CDR1 DFQATT, CDR2 SNEGSKA (reference sequence). Trimming cost V 0 bases and J 2 bases; bases outside gene matches: 5. This chain's CDR3 is CSARDVAGATYEQYF. CDR3 coding DNA: TGCAGTGCTAGAGATGTAGCGGGGGCCACCTACGAGCAGTACTTC.

This clonotype was counted many times. This chain connects TRBV27 to TRBJ2-7; 7 bases are shared with TRBD1. V lost 8 bases, J lost 3 bases, and 7 bases stayed unmatched. The CDR3 has 13 amino acids. Germline V lookup: CDR1 MNHEY, CDR2 SMNVEV (reference sequence). CDR3 region: CASGRQGSYEQYF. The DNA of the CDR3 is TGTGCCAGCGGGAGACAGGGTAGCTACGAGCAGTACTTC.

The chain uses TRBV29-1 and TRBJ1-1; 7 bases are a match to TRBD1. Trimming cost V 5 bases and J 5 bases; bases outside gene matches: 5. The CDR3 length is 12 residues. Germline CDR1 SQVTM, CDR2 ANQGSEA. This CDR3 is CSVYRGRTEAFF. In DNA, the CDR3 is TGCAGCGTTTACAGGGGTAGGACTGAAGCTTTCTTT.

The sample holds many counts of this clonotype. This chain links TRBV7-2 with TRBJ2-7; maybe TRBD1 (5 bases). Germline V gene lookup returns CDR1 SGHTA and CDR2 FQGNSA. The CDR3 has 13 amino acids. The germline V and J ends were trimmed by 4 bases and 7 bases, with 14 bases remaining between them. This CDR3 is CASSSSQGWEQYF. In DNA form, the CDR3 reads TGTGCCAGCAGCTCCAGTCAGGGATGGGAGCAGTACTTC.